This TCR beta chain came from a study of OX40 agonist ivuxolimab in advanced cancers. For the study at large: Participants averaged approximately 65 years of age (range about 23 to 80) and were roughly 80% male.

Assay: immunoSEQ multiplex PCR; the TCRdb copy retains only in-frame clones and omits some. The sample has 42,000 or so clones; 75% to 85% are singletons. By share, this clone ranks as medium-sized. Trimming stripped 6 bases from V and 0 bases from J, with 11 bases between. In germline, CDR1 is SQVTM, CDR2 ANQGSEA. There are 13 residues in the CDR3. This rearrangement joins TRBV29-1 to TRBJ1-1; D might be TRBD1 (6 bases). This TCR derives from an adult with an advanced solid tumor such as melanoma, head and neck, liver or kidney cancer. This specimen was CD4+ or CD8+ T cells sorted from blood, taken in a trial of the OX40 agonist ivuxolimab. The CDR3 here is CSVGDIMNTEAFF. The CDR3, as DNA: TGCAGCGTGGGGGACATCATGAACACTGAAGCTTTCTTT.